These T cell receptor beta chains were read from a single sample in a study of PD-L1 blockade in urothelial cancer. Using immunoSEQ multiplex PCR, the repertoire was profiled, and TCRdb retains in-frame clones only, with some absent. The data contain 70,000 to 75,000 clones, 85% to 90% of them seen just once; the ten biggest clones take up roughly 4.7%. The source was PBMCs, collected around atezolizumab (anti-PD-L1) treatment. The receptors come from a man aged 70 or older with urothelial cancer. Each CDR3 is given with its conserved first and last residue. The order of the fields is D gene, J gene, V gene, CDR3 protein, CDR3 DNA. A D gene is named only where the DNA matches it firmly.

.,TRBJ2-4,TRBV19,CASRERATEAVDIQYF,TGTGCCAGTAGGGAGCGGGCCACTGAGGCGGTAGACATTCAGTACTTC
TRBD2,TRBJ2-1,TRBV28,CASLGGAGGDYNEQFF,TGTGCCAGCCTTGGGGGAGCGGGAGGAGACTACAATGAGCAGTTCTTC
TRBD2,TRBJ2-1,TRBV2,CASPGLAGNYNEQFF,TGTGCCAGTCCCGGACTAGCGGGAAACTACAATGAGCAGTTCTTC
TRBD1,TRBJ2-5,TRBV11-2,CASSLSDRGQETQYF,TGTGCCAGCAGCCTCTCGGACAGGGGCCAAGAGACCCAGTACTTC
TRBD1,TRBJ1-4,TRBV25-1,CASEVQGNEKLFF,TGTGCCAGCGAGGTACAGGGGAATGAAAAACTGTTTTTT
TRBD1,TRBJ1-1,TRBV29-1,CSVENSGGRVTEAFF,TGCAGCGTTGAGAATTCAGGGGGTAGGGTCACTGAAGCTTTCTTT
.,TRBJ2-7,TRBV28,CATVYGSHYEQYF,TGTGCCACCGTCTACGGGTCCCACTACGAGCAGTACTTC
.,TRBJ2-1,TRBV9,CASSVATGLAGNEQFF,TGTGCCAGCAGCGTAGCTACGGGTCTCGCGGGGAATGAGCAGTTCTTC
.,TRBJ2-7,TRBV7-3,CASSLRGNEQYF,TGTGCCAGCAGCTTACGGGGAAACGAGCAGTACTTC
TRBD2,TRBJ2-7,TRBV19,CASSLLAGGEQYF,TGTGCCAGTAGTCTACTAGCGGGAGGCGAGCAGTACTTC
TRBD2,TRBJ2-1,TRBV11-2,CASSLDVLVGRPYNEQFF,TGTGCCAGCAGCTTAGATGTATTGGTCGGGAGGCCGTACAATGAGCAGTTCTTC
TRBD2,TRBJ2-1,TRBV7-3,CASSPTSGPYNEQFF,TGTGCCAGCAGCCCGACTAGCGGGCCCTACAATGAGCAGTTCTTC